The next 17 T cell receptor beta chains were all read from a single sample in a study of blood T cell repertoires in COVID-19. TCRdb's table, derived via immunoSEQ multiplex PCR, lists solely in-frame clones and lacks some. Of fewer than 350,000 clones detected, around 93% appear once; the ten largest clones hold approximately 3%. Sequencing was carried out using PBMCs or T cells enriched from blood (not recorded which). Receptor source: a man aged 35 to 55 who had been exposed to COVID-19.

This chain uses TRBV4-2 with TRBJ2-7; D uncertain. Germline loops: CDR1 LGHNA, CDR2 YNFKEQ. CDR3 size: 14 residues. Trimming took 2 bases from V and 5 from J, leaving 13 bases between them. DNA of the CDR3: TGTGCCAGCAGCCAATCCCGACTGGCCCACGAGCAGTACTTC. The encoded protein is CASSQSRLAHEQYF.

The V and J genes are TRBV27 and TRBJ1-5; D is undetermined. The V and J ends lost 4 bases and 2 bases respectively, with 9 bases between them. The CDR3 is 14 amino acids. Germline V gives CDR1 MNHEY, CDR2 SMNVEV (reference sequence). The CDR3 loop is CASSSDRGNQPQHF. In DNA, the CDR3 is TGTGCCAGCAGTTCCGACCGGGGCAATCAGCCCCAGCATTTT.

The rearrangement joins TRBV9 to TRBJ2-2; D uncertain. This CDR3 is built from 16 residues. V lost 0 bases, J lost 6 bases, and 15 bases lay in between. Germline CDR1 is SGDLS and CDR2 is YYNGEE. The CDR3 here is CASSVANYLNPGELFF. The DNA for the CDR3 is TGTGCCAGCAGCGTAGCAAACTATCTAAACCCCGGGGAGCTGTTTTTT.

The rearrangement uses TRBV24-1 and TRBJ2-1, with 12 bases lining up with TRBD2. The CDR3 extends over 13 amino acids. Germline CDR1 and CDR2: KGHDR and SFDVKD. With V trimmed by 6 bases and J by 7 bases, 0 bases remained unmatched. CDR3 residues: CATSLAGGNEQFF. The CDR3 nucleotides read TGTGCCACCAGTCTAGCGGGAGGGAATGAGCAGTTCTTC.

Comments on this clone: A junction end diverges from the germline sequence, so it may reflect a read error. The chain uses TRBV10-3 and TRBJ1-5; unclear D gene. The CDR3 is made up of 13 amino acids. The germline V gene encodes CDR1 ENHRY and CDR2 SYGVKD. CDR3 DNA: TGTGCCATCAGTGGGACTAGCGATCAGCCCCAGCATTTT. Translating gives CAISGTSDQPQHF.

The chain joins TRBV3-1 (or the pseudogene TRBV3-2) to TRBJ2-5; 12 nucleotides align to TRBD2. Losses at the gene ends were 6 bases for V and 7 bases for J; bases not matched to a gene: 9. Germline CDR1 is LGHDT and CDR2 is YNNKEL (reference sequence). The CDR3 is made up of 15 amino acids. DNA of the CDR3: TGTGCCAGCAGTCTCGGACTAGCGGGATATTCGACCCAGTACTTC. Translated, it gives CASSLGLAGYSTQYF.

This chain uses TRBV7-3 with TRBJ2-1; 13 bases align to TRBD2. In germline, CDR1 is SGHTA, CDR2 FQGTGA. Trimming cost V 2 bases and J 8 bases; bases outside gene matches: 3. CDR3 length: 15 residues. The CDR3 here is CASSLSGLAGDEQFF. DNA for the CDR3: TGTGCCAGCAGCTTATCTGGACTAGCGGGAGATGAGCAGTTCTTC.

In this sample, this clone turned up once. The chain links TRBV7-2 to TRBJ2-7; 8 bases are a match to TRBD1. CDR1 and CDR2 from the germline V gene are SGHTA and FQGNSA. V lost 5 bases, J lost 4 bases, and 7 bases stayed unmatched. This CDR3 comprises 14 residues. The CDR3 region is CASSPRQGIYEQYF. In DNA form, the CDR3 reads TGTGCCAGCAGCCCGAGACAGGGGATATACGAGCAGTACTTC.

The chain joins TRBV27 to TRBJ1-6; 7 positions match TRBD1. Germline assignment: CDR1 MNHEY and CDR2 SMNVEV (reference sequence). The length of the CDR3 is 15 residues. V trimming: 6 bases; J trimming: 5 bases; junction bases outside the gene matches: 7. CDR3 residues: CASSIGGPNNSPLHF. CDR3 coding DNA: TGTGCCAGCAGCATAGGGGGCCCCAATAATTCACCCCTCCACTTT.

The chain employs TRBV6-4 and TRBJ1-2; TRBD1 might be the D (6 bases). Germline V gene data show CDR1 as MRHNA and CDR2 as SNTAGT. With 3 bases removed from V and 6 bases from J, the gap between germline ends came to 14 bases. This CDR3 is 14 amino acids long. The CDR3 spells CASSDGPGVNGYTF. CDR3 nucleotide sequence: TGTGCCAGCAGTGATGGCCCAGGGGTCAATGGCTACACCTTC.

This clone was found many times. V gene TRBV28 combines with J gene TRBJ2-7, with D perhaps matching TRBD1 (5 bases). The ends were cut back, 3 bases at V and 2 bases at J, with 20 bases in the middle. The germline V gene encodes CDR1 MDHEN and CDR2 SYDVKM. The CDR3 has 17 residues. This CDR3 reads CASSFRDRLPATYEQYF. CDR3 nucleotide sequence: TGTGCCAGCAGTTTTAGAGACAGATTACCGGCCACCTACGAGCAGTACTTC.

The chain's CDR3 is CASSLVVNTEAFF. CDR3 coding DNA: TGTGCCAGCAGTTTAGTAGTAAACACTGAAGCTTTCTTT. J is TRBJ1-1 and V is TRBV12-3 or TRBV12-4; the D is unclear. V gave up 1 base and J gave up 2 bases, with 5 bases separating them. The length of the CDR3 is 13 residues.

The chain carries TRBV30 and TRBJ2-1, with TRBD2 matching 11 bases. Germline loops: CDR1 GTSNPN, CDR2 SVGIG (reference sequence). J lost 8 bases, V lost 0 bases, and 3 bases had no gene match. CDR3 length: 14 residues. This CDR3 is CAWSVGLAGDEQFF. The CDR3 bases are TGTGCCTGGAGTGTTGGACTAGCGGGCGATGAGCAGTTCTTC.

This clone was observed a handful of times. The chain joins TRBV2 to TRBJ2-1, with D unclear. This CDR3 comprises 15 residues. CDR1 and CDR2 (germline): SNHLY, FYNNEI. V shed 3 bases and J shed 0 bases, with 9 bases lying between them. CDR3 DNA: TGTGCCAGCAGTGATCTGGCCAGCTCCTACAATGAGCAGTTCTTC. It yields the protein CASSDLASSYNEQFF.

This rearrangement joins TRBV11-1 to TRBJ1-4; the D is unclear. This CDR3 has 15 amino acids. Trimming shortened V by 5 bases and J by 4 bases, and 14 bases separated the two germline ends. CDR1 and CDR2 from the germline V gene are SGHAT and FQDESV (reference sequence). CDR3 coding DNA: TGTGCCAGCAGCACCTACAGTGGCAGTAATGAAAAACTGTTTTTT. Residues: CASSTYSGSNEKLFF. Variable domain in full (rest from reference TRBV11-1 and TRBJ1-4): EAEVAQSPRYKITEKSQAVAFWCDPISGHATLYWYRQILGQGPELLVQFQDESVVDDSQLPKDRFSAERLKGVDSTLKIQPAELGDSAMYLCASSTYSGSNEKLFFGSGTQLSVL.

This chain connects TRBV12-3 or TRBV12-4 to TRBJ1-2; TRBD1 is a possible D gene (5 bases). V lost 6 bases and J lost 4, with 12 bases in between. There are 13 residues in the CDR3. The DNA of the CDR3 is TGTGCCAGCAGGGGGGGGACGTTCTATGGCTACACCTTC. Protein: CASRGGTFYGYTF.

J is TRBJ2-5 and V is TRBV6-5; TRBD1 is a possible D gene (6 bases). Germline V CDR1 and CDR2: MNHEY, SVGAGI. The CDR3 totals 15 residues. Between the trimmed V and J ends, which lost 0 bases and 4 bases, there was a span of 12 bases. The CDR3 sequence is CASSYSMGRGETQYF. CDR3 DNA: TGTGCCAGCAGTTACTCGATGGGCAGGGGAGAGACCCAGTACTTC.